One and the same sample provided the 31 T cell receptor beta chains below, sequenced in a study of cytomegalovirus exposure and HLA in healthy donors. Primers: 60 Vbeta forward and 13 Jbeta reverse. The table came from immunoSEQ multiplex PCR; TCRdb's copy has only in-frame clones and leaves some out. The data show some 130,000 clones, roughly 80% seen once. Sequencing input: PBMCs. The receptors were sampled from a female donor in good health and CMV-seronegative.

To note about this clone: The junction differs from germline at one of its ends, possibly a read error. The chain employs TRBV2 and TRBJ2-7, with 10 bases matching TRBD1. CDR3 length: 15 amino acids. Germline CDR1 is SNHLY and CDR2 is FYNNEI. DNA for the CDR3: TGTGCCAGCACTGAAGGCGGGACAGGGGACTACGAGCAGTACTTC. It yields the protein CASTEGGTGDYEQYF.

The V call is TRBV7-9, the J call TRBJ1-4; 7 bases map to TRBD1. Germline CDR1 and CDR2: SEHNR and FQNEAQ (reference sequence). V dropped 4 bases and J dropped 4; count of bases not matched to a gene: 12. The CDR3 length is 17 residues. This chain's CDR3 is CASSSQPGQLFNEKLFF. CDR3 coding DNA: TGTGCCAGCAGCTCACAGCCGGGACAGCTGTTTAATGAAAAACTGTTTTTT.

This sequence joins TRBV2 and TRBJ1-2, with D possibly matching TRBD1 (5 bases). Germline V CDR1 and CDR2: SNHLY, FYNNEI. There are 14 residues in the CDR3. Trimming shortened V by 0 bases and J by 4 bases, and 9 bases separated the two germline ends. As DNA, the CDR3 is TGTGCCAGCAGTGAAGCGCGGGGCCCCTATGGCTACACCTTC. Translation: CASSEARGPYGYTF.

This sequence joins TRBV4-1 and TRBJ2-5, with 10 bases fitting TRBD2. There are 16 residues in the CDR3. V lost 4 bases and J lost 5; bases outside the gene matches: 10. The germline V gene has CDR1 MGHRA and CDR2 YSYEKL. The CDR3 nucleotides are TGCGCCAGCAGCCGAGGACTAGCGGAAAAGGGGGAGACCCAGTACTTC. Its protein product is CASSRGLAEKGETQYF.

The chain recombines TRBV27 with TRBJ2-3; 8 bases are a match to TRBD2. This CDR3 region has 16 residues. CDR1 is MNHEY and CDR2 is SMNVEV in the germline V gene (reference sequence). V trimming: 6 bases; J trimming: 5 bases; junction bases outside the gene matches: 13. CDR3 nucleotide sequence: TGTGCCAGCAGGATTAGGGGCGGGAGGATTGGAGATACGCAGTATTTT. Its protein product is CASRIRGGRIGDTQYF.

This clone was counted a few times. V is TRBV6-6 and J is TRBJ1-3, with a possible D match to TRBD1 (5 bases). Trimming cost V 5 bases and J 2 bases, with 13 bases left between them. Germline V gene sequence: CDR1 MNHNY, CDR2 SVGAGI (reference sequence). The CDR3 length is 15 residues. The CDR3 DNA reads as TGTGCCAGCAGTACCCCAGGGATCCCTGGAAACACCATATATTTT. It specifies CASSTPGIPGNTIYF.

This clone was counted only a few times. The chain couples TRBV4-2 to TRBJ1-1; D might be TRBD1 (6 bases). V lost 0 bases to trimming and J lost 8 bases, with 10 bases between them. CDR3 length: 13 residues. CDR1 and CDR2 (germline): LGHNA, YNFKEQ. The DNA for the CDR3 is TGTGCCAGCAGCCAAGAAGGGGGATCGGAAGCTTTCTTT. This gives the protein CASSQEGGSEAFF.

CDR3 sequence reads: CASSRQVAGGDTQYF. In DNA form, the CDR3 reads TGCGCCAGCAGCCGGCAAGTAGCGGGAGGGGATACGCAGTATTTT. The V call is TRBV5-1, the J call TRBJ2-3, with 11 bases identical to TRBD2. CDR3 length: 15 residues. V was clipped by 4 bases and J by 6 bases; unmatched bases: 7. Germline V gives CDR1 SGHRS, CDR2 YFSETQ.

The V call is TRBV2, the J call TRBJ1-5; D is uncertain. Trimming removed 4 bases at V and 7 bases at J, with 8 bases between. The CDR3 has 12 amino acids. The V gene's germline CDR1 is SNHLY and CDR2 FYNNEI. This CDR3 is CASSVQQQPQHF. The CDR3 DNA reads as TGTGCCAGCAGTGTGCAACAGCAGCCCCAGCATTTT. The full variable domain, completed using reference TRBV2 and TRBJ1-5, is EPEVTQTPSHQVTQMGQEVILRCVPISNHLYFYWYRQILGQKVEFLVSFYNNEISEKSEIFDDQFSVERPDGSNFTLKIRSTKLEDSAMYFCASSVQQQPQHFGDGTRLSIL.

CDR3 protein: CASIIGEARSYNEQFF. The CDR3 DNA follows: TGTGCCAGCATTATAGGGGAAGCCAGAAGTTACAATGAGCAGTTCTTC. This chain connects TRBV28 to TRBJ2-1, with a weak D call TRBD1 (5 bases). The CDR3 is made up of 16 amino acids. CDR1 is MDHEN, CDR2 SYDVKM, per germline. The germline V and J ends were trimmed by 7 bases and 4 bases, with 20 bases remaining between them.

The chain joins TRBV19 to TRBJ1-1; D possibly corresponds to TRBD1 (5 bases). CDR1 is LNHDA, CDR2 SQIVND, per germline (reference sequence). V lost 11 bases, J lost 0 bases, and 16 bases lay in between. The CDR3 length is 14 residues. Here the CDR3 DNA reads TGTGCCTCCTGTCGGGGGGAGGTGAACACTGAAGCTTTCTTT. This encodes CASCRGEVNTEAFF.

V usage is TRBV4-2 and J usage is TRBJ2-2; maybe TRBD1 (6 bases). V was cut by 4 bases and J by 4 bases, with 16 bases left in between. Looked up from germline, CDR1 is LGHNA and CDR2 is YNFKEQ. CDR3 length equals 16 residues. The CDR3 reads CASSPNFRGGTGELFF. The CDR3 DNA is TGTGCCAGCAGCCCAAATTTCAGGGGTGGCACCGGGGAGCTGTTTTTT.

This clone was found a few times. This chain links TRBV28 with TRBJ1-1, with TRBD1 matching 9 bases. The germline V gene encodes CDR1 MDHEN and CDR2 SYDVKM. The ends lost 6 bases at V and 0 bases at J; junction bases unmatched: 5. The CDR3 totals 15 residues. CDR3 coding DNA: TGTGCCAGCAGCCGGACAGGGGAAGTGAACACTGAAGCTTTCTTT. Its translation is CASSRTGEVNTEAFF.

The chain carries TRBV2 and TRBJ2-7; TRBD2 might be the D (6 bases). V dropped 6 bases and J dropped 0 bases, with 12 bases sitting between them. Germline loops: CDR1 SNHLY, CDR2 FYNNEI. CDR3 length: 14 residues. CDR3 bases: TGTGCCAGCAGCGGGGGACGGAGCTCCTACGAGCAGTACTTC. This gives the protein CASSGGRSSYEQYF.

This chain links TRBV6-5 with TRBJ2-5, with a tentative D call TRBD1 (6 bases). The DNA matches TRBJ2-7 better at its end, which makes the J call doubtful. The CDR3 sequence is 14 residues long. Looked up from germline, CDR1 is MNHEY and CDR2 is SVGAGI. The CDR3 region is CASSFGTWGYEQYF. CDR3 coding DNA: TGTGCCAGCAGTTTCGGGACATGGGGCTACGAGCAGTACTTC.

This chain joins TRBV28 and TRBJ2-5; tentatively, D is TRBD1 (6 bases). TRBJ2-7 matches the DNA end more closely, so the J call is doubtful. CDR1 is MDHEN, CDR2 SYDVKM, per germline. CDR3 length: 15 amino acids. The CDR3 is CASSPASHRVYEQYF. The CDR3 DNA reads TGTGCCAGCAGTCCAGCTAGTCACAGGGTATACGAGCAGTACTTC.

This clone was counted only a few times. The genes are TRBV7-9 and TRBJ2-7, with D possibly TRBD1 on 7 matching bases. The CDR3 runs 16 residues. V lost 4 bases to trimming and J lost 2 bases, with 18 bases between them. The germline V gene encodes CDR1 SEHNR and CDR2 FQNEAQ (reference sequence). CDR3 DNA: TGTGCCAGCAGCTCCCCGGACCAGGGGGGTCCCTACGAGCAGTACTTC. It specifies CASSSPDQGGPYEQYF.

The chain couples TRBV4-2 to TRBJ2-3, with 10 nucleotides matching TRBD2. The junction had 15 bases not matched to a gene; V was cut back by 3 bases and J by 3 bases. The CDR3 extends over 19 amino acids. Germline-derived CDR1 and CDR2 are LGHNA and YNFKEQ. The CDR3 here is CASSQRPPSGTSVTDTQYF. CDR3 nucleotide sequence: TGTGCCAGCAGCCAGAGGCCTCCCTCCGGGACTAGCGTAACAGATACGCAGTATTTT.

In the case of this clone: No DNA is shown, since the ends of the CDR3 on it are uncertain; the CDR3 is the one TCRdb lists. This sequence joins TRBV11-2 and TRBJ1-4. The CDR3 contains 16 residues when both ends are counted. Germline values: CDR1 SGHAT, CDR2 FQNNGV. This chain's CDR3 is CASSLRGFFGSEKLFF.

This clone was seen just once. The chain couples TRBV28 to TRBJ2-3; TRBD2 is a possible D gene (6 bases). This CDR3 spans 16 amino acids. With 3 bases removed from V and 4 bases from J, the gap between germline ends came to 17 bases. Germline V gene lookup returns CDR1 MDHEN and CDR2 SYDVKM. CDR3 DNA: TGTGCCAGCAGTTTCGAAACGGGAGTGGACCCAGATACGCAGTATTTT. It specifies CASSFETGVDPDTQYF. Variable domain in full (rest from reference TRBV28 and TRBJ2-3): DVKVTQSSRYLVKRTGEKVFLECVQDMDHENMFWYRQDPGLGLRLIYFSYDVKMKEKGDIPEGYSVSREKKERFSLILESASTNQTSMYLCASSFETGVDPDTQYFGPGTRLTVL.

The gene calls are TRBV25-1 and TRBJ2-5; 11 nucleotides line up with TRBD2. The CDR3 contains 18 residues. V was clipped by 0 bases and J by 4 bases; unmatched bases: 10. The V gene's germline CDR1 is MGHDK and CDR2 SYGVNS. The DNA for the CDR3 is TGTGCCAGCAGTGAATATATACTAGCGGGAGTTCTGGGAGAGACCCAGTACTTC. This encodes CASSEYILAGVLGETQYF.

V and J are TRBV14 and TRBJ2-7; D not resolved. The germline gives CDR1 SGHDN, CDR2 FVKESK. The CDR3 contains 13 residues. V was trimmed by 3 bases and J by 4 bases, leaving 10 bases between them. CDR3 in amino acids: CASSQGHLYEQYF. Here the CDR3 DNA reads TGTGCCAGCAGCCAGGGCCATCTTTACGAGCAGTACTTC.

DNA for the CDR3: TGTGCCAGCAGCCTGGGACAGAATCAGCCCCAGCATTTT. This codes for CASSLGQNQPQHF. The rearrangement links TRBV11-2 to TRBJ1-5; 7 positions agree with TRBD1. The CDR3 loop spans 13 amino acids. V lost 5 bases and J lost 4; bases outside the gene matches: 2. Per germline, CDR1 SGHAT and CDR2 FQNNGV.

This chain connects TRBV13 to TRBJ2-1; the D gene is possibly TRBD2 (6 bases). Germline V gene lookup returns CDR1 PRHDT and CDR2 FYEKMQ (reference sequence). V lost 3 bases and J lost 6, with 6 bases in between. This CDR3 comprises 12 residues. The CDR3 nucleotides read TGTGCCAGCAGCTTGGGGGGCAATGAGCAGTTCTTC. It yields the protein CASSLGGNEQFF. Drawing the rest from reference TRBV13 and TRBJ2-1, the complete variable domain is AAGVIQSPRHLIKEKRETATLKCYPIPRHDTVYWYQQGPGQDPQFLISFYEKMQSDKGSIPDRFSAQQFSDYHSELNMSSLELGDSALYFCASSLGGNEQFFGPGTRLTVL.

This clone has just one count. V usage is TRBV6-5 and J usage is TRBJ2-7, with a weak D call TRBD2 (6 bases). The CDR3 has 16 residues. V was trimmed by 0 bases and J by 3 bases, leaving 15 bases between them. Per the germline V gene, CDR1 is MNHEY and CDR2 is SVGAGI. CDR3 sequence: CASSYSGGPRGYEQYF. CDR3 sequence (DNA): TGTGCCAGCAGTTACTCTGGAGGGCCGAGGGGCTACGAGCAGTACTTC.

This clone was seen a single time. The chain uses TRBV6-4 and TRBJ2-5; no clear D gene. Judging by the DNA end, TRBJ2-7 fits better; the J call may be wrong. This CDR3 contains 13 residues. Germline V gives CDR1 MRHNA, CDR2 SNTAGT. The CDR3 DNA sequence: TGTGCCAGCAGCCCTAGGAGCTCCTACGAGCAGTACTTC. It is translated as CASSPRSSYEQYF.

The V call is TRBV25-1, the J call TRBJ2-7; the match to TRBD2 covers 8 bases. V lost 2 bases to trimming and J lost 6 bases; unmatched junction nucleotides: 0. Germline lookup yields CDR1 MGHDK and CDR2 SYGVNS. CDR3 size: 12 residues. The DNA of the CDR3 is TGTGCCAGCAGTGAACTAGCGGGCGAGCAGTACTTC. Residues: CASSELAGEQYF.

The genes are TRBV9 and TRBJ2-1, with D possibly being TRBD2 (5 bases). The germline gives CDR1 SGDLS, CDR2 YYNGEE. The CDR3 totals 14 residues. Trimming left V 7 bases short and J 2 bases short, with 13 bases between. The CDR3, as DNA: TGTGCCAGCTCCGGAAGAGGGCCCTACAATGAGCAGTTCTTC. The encoded protein is CASSGRGPYNEQFF.

The rearrangement links TRBV2 to TRBJ2-7; D is perhaps TRBD1 (6 bases). The length of the CDR3 is 12 residues. Germline V CDR1 and CDR2: SNHLY, FYNNEI. The V end lost 4 bases, the J end lost 3 bases, and 7 bases lay between the germline ends. The chain's CDR3 is CASSARGYEQYF. CDR3 nucleotide sequence: TGTGCCAGCAGTGCCAGGGGCTACGAGCAGTACTTC.

The CDR3 is CASSFGGLEQYF. CDR3 sequence (DNA): TGTGCCAGCAGCTTTGGGGGACTCGAGCAGTACTTC. The rearrangement joins TRBV5-6 to TRBJ2-5; a weak D match, TRBD2 (6 bases). The better agreement between TRBJ2-7 and the DNA end casts doubt on the J call. The length of the CDR3 is 12 residues. CDR1 is SGHDT and CDR2 is YYEEEE in the germline V gene.

This clone appeared a single time. The genes are TRBV7-2 and TRBJ1-5; TRBD1 matches at 7 bases. The CDR3 totals 15 residues. The J segment lost 7 bases and the V segment lost 5 bases, leaving 11 bases of the junction unmatched. Per the germline V gene, CDR1 is SGHTA and CDR2 is FQGNSA. The CDR3 DNA reads as TGTGCCAGCAGCCGGGGGGGCAGGGGGGAACAGCCCCAGCATTTT. Protein sequence: CASSRGGRGEQPQHF.